The subject of this entry is one TCR beta chain. The germline CDR1 and CDR2 sequences are LGHNA and YNFKEQ. CDR3 length: 14 amino acids. Trimming removed 0 bases at V and 9 bases at J, with 14 bases between. These data are taken from a study of blood T cell repertoires in COVID-19. As handled by the study authors: Quantification of nucleated cells was approximated via reference gene primer amplification. Repertoires were generated with immunoSEQ multiplex PCR, while TCRdb's copy carries only in-frame clones and drops some. That table supplies the V and J calls and clone size; D and trimming were determined from the DNA. The table has just over 150,000 clones, 85% to 90% seen once.

V gene TRBV4-2 combines with J gene TRBJ1-2, with D possibly being TRBD1 (5 bases). The source of this sequence is a woman between 40 and 50 years old with acute or convalescent COVID-19. Material: peripheral blood. The CDR3 nucleotides are TGTGCCAGCAGCCAAGAGGGATCAGGGCCCCGCTACACCTTC. Its protein is CASSQEGSGPRYTF.